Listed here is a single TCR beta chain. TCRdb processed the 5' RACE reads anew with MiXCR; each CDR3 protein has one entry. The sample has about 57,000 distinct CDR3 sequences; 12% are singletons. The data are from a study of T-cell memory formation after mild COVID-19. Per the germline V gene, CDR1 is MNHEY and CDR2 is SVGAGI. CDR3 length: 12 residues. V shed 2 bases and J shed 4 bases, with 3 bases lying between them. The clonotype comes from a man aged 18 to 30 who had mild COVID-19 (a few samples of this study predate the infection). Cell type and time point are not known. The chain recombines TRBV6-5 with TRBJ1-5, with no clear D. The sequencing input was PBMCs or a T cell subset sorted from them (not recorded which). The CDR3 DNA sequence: TGTGCCAGCAGTTACAATAATCAGCCCCAGCATTTT. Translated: CASSYNNQPQHF.